Described below is a single T cell receptor beta chain sequence and its context. The antigen is not known. PCR involved 60 Vbeta and 13 Jbeta primers. Study processing details: In a later analysis, of 84 million or so unique beta chains, some 10 million appeared in at least two donors. Assay used: immunoSEQ multiplex PCR; TCRdb lists only in-frame clones, some missing. V and J calls and clone size are given by that table; D and trimming were obtained from the DNA. The sample holds roughly 150,000 clones, about 10% seen once. This specimen comes from a study of cytomegalovirus exposure and HLA in healthy donors. Study-wide findings and caveats: The authors later linked a missense DCLRE1C variant to TCR beta V- and J-gene trimming. Researchers catalogued approximately 170 TCR beta chains as cytomegalovirus-associated. A later analysis, which compared TCR beta chains of equal frequency, found the HLA-associated ones more clonally expanded.

J lost 0 bases, V lost 7 bases, and 1 base had no gene match. The CDR3 runs 13 residues. Germline CDR1 reads SNHLY; CDR2 reads FYNNEI. The gene calls are TRBV2 and TRBJ2-7, with 9 positions matching TRBD2. The clonotype originates from a man aged 50 to 59 in good health and CMV-seronegative. The sequenced material came from PBMCs. The CDR3 DNA is TGTGCCAGCACTAGCGGGGCCTCCTACGAGCAGTACTTC. The encoded protein is CASTSGASYEQYF.